This entry describes one T cell receptor (beta chain). As yet, its antigen is unknown. Reverse transcription of extracted RNA yielded cDNA, which provided the sequencing template. Here immunoSEQ multiplex PCR was the method, and the copy in TCRdb shows in-frame clones only, minus some. The data contain about 250,000 clones, 60% of them singletons. This record belongs to a study of CD8+ T cells in alopecia areata. Study overall: Oral tofacitinib (5 to 10 mg twice daily) was administered to treated patients. Study observations and caveats: While patients received tofacitinib, many expanded lesional clones remained present in scalp and blood.

The V and J ends lost 1 base and 7 bases, in that order; junction bases with no gene match: 2. The CDR3 is made up of 15 amino acids. From germline, CDR1 is LNHNV and CDR2 YYDKDF (reference sequence). Described treatment: oral pan-JAK inhibitor, 5-10 mg twice daily. The chain links TRBV15 to TRBJ1-6, with 9 nucleotides matching TRBD1. The TCR comes from a human donor with alopecia areata. Here the sequenced sample was CD4+ T cells sorted from blood, taken around week 54, from a patient treated with tofacitinib. The CDR3 reads CATSRGTGVNSPLHF. CDR3 sequence (DNA): TGTGCCACCAGCAGAGGGACAGGGGTGAATTCACCCCTCCACTTT.